The 9 T cell receptor beta chains below come from one sample, sequenced in a study of blood T cell repertoires in COVID-19. Generated by immunoSEQ multiplex PCR, the TCRdb table keeps only in-frame clones and is missing some. The sample includes more than 200,000 clones, 70% to 90% of them seen just once. Sequences were obtained from peripheral blood. The receptors shown here come from a woman aged 55-70 years with COVID-19, enrolled during active disease.

The V and J genes are TRBV3-1 (or the pseudogene TRBV3-2) and TRBJ1-5; D unresolved. Germline V gives CDR1 LGHDT, CDR2 YNNKEL (reference sequence). The CDR3 length is 15 residues. Trimming pared 4 bases from V and 0 bases from J, leaving 10 bases between. This CDR3 is CASSPGIYSNQPQHF. DNA of the CDR3: TGTGCCAGCAGCCCGGGGATATATAGCAATCAGCCCCAGCATTTT.

V gene TRBV28 combines with J gene TRBJ1-2; D gene uncertain. The germline V gene has CDR1 MDHEN and CDR2 SYDVKM. This CDR3 comprises 15 residues. V was shortened by 7 bases and J by 4 bases, with 19 bases between the two germline ends. CDR3 region: CASNPPGRTFYGYTF. The CDR3 DNA is TGTGCCAGCAACCCCCCAGGCCGTACATTCTATGGCTACACCTTC.

CDR3: CASSQEAAGLAGAKDTQYF. For the CDR3, the DNA is TGTGCCAGCAGCCAAGAGGCGGCGGGACTAGCGGGAGCTAAAGATACGCAGTATTTT. The chain combines TRBV3-1 (or the pseudogene TRBV3-2) with TRBJ2-3, with TRBD2 identical over 14 bases. From germline, CDR1 is LGHDT and CDR2 YNNKEL (reference sequence). This CDR3 has 19 amino acids. J was trimmed by 5 bases and V by 0 bases; bases with no gene match: 10.

The chain combines TRBV28 with TRBJ2-3, with D tentatively TRBD2 (6 bases). V lost 3 bases and J lost 7, with 20 bases in between. The CDR3 runs 16 residues. Germline loops: CDR1 MDHEN, CDR2 SYDVKM. Here the CDR3 DNA reads TGTGCCAGCAGTTTGTTTAGCGGCTCGGGCGGGAATACGCAGTATTTT. It codes for CASSLFSGSGGNTQYF.

This clone is a singleton in its sample. V gene TRBV5-8 combines with J gene TRBJ1-4, with TRBD1 identical over 10 bases. V was clipped by 0 bases and J by 8 bases; unmatched bases: 7. CDR1 is SGHTS and CDR2 is YDEGEE in the germline V gene. The CDR3 has 16 residues. CDR3 sequence reads: CASSLVLGTGDEKLFF. In DNA form, the CDR3 reads TGTGCCAGCAGCTTGGTTCTAGGGACAGGGGACGAAAAACTGTTTTTT.

The chain uses TRBV6-5 and TRBJ2-1, with D maybe TRBD2 (5 bases). The V gene lost 5 bases and the J gene lost 4 bases, with 9 bases spanning the gap. Germline CDR1 reads MNHEY; CDR2 reads SVGAGI. CDR3 size: 13 residues. CDR3 DNA: TGTGCCAGCAGTATTGGACTTTACAATGAGCAGTTCTTC. Encoded protein: CASSIGLYNEQFF.

This clone is categorized as medium-sized. The V gene is TRBV2, the J gene TRBJ1-2; D is perhaps TRBD1 (6 bases). Looked up from germline, CDR1 is SNHLY and CDR2 is FYNNEI. The CDR3 is 15 residues long. V was trimmed by 7 bases and J by 3 bases, leaving 18 bases between them. The CDR3 here is CASTPWGQGDYGYTF. The CDR3 region has the DNA TGTGCCAGCACCCCTTGGGGACAAGGGGACTATGGCTACACCTTC.

The chain links TRBV9 to TRBJ1-2; 9 bases align to TRBD1. The V and J ends lost 4 bases and 5 bases, in that order; junction bases with no gene match: 9. The CDR3 contains 15 residues. Germline V gene sequence: CDR1 SGDLS, CDR2 YYNGEE. Here the CDR3 reads CASSPGRDRVYGYTF. The CDR3 DNA follows: TGTGCCAGCAGCCCCGGTCGGGACAGGGTTTATGGCTACACCTTC. The full variable domain, in which reference TRBV9 and TRBJ1-2 provide the parts outside the CDR3, is DSGVTQTPKHLITATGQRVTLRCSPRSGDLSVYWYQQSLDQGLQFLIQYYNGEERAKGNILERFSAQQFPDLHSELNLSSLELGDSALYFCASSPGRDRVYGYTFGSGTRLTVV.

The chain couples TRBV28 to TRBJ1-1, with 11 bases matching TRBD1. The CDR3 runs to 18 residues. V shed 2 bases, J shed 0 bases, and the junction held 8 bases outside the gene matches. Germline CDR1 is MDHEN and CDR2 is SYDVKM. CDR3 in amino acids: CASSLDRDRGRVNTEAFF. The DNA of the CDR3 is TGTGCCAGCAGTTTAGACCGGGACAGGGGGAGGGTGAACACTGAAGCTTTCTTT.